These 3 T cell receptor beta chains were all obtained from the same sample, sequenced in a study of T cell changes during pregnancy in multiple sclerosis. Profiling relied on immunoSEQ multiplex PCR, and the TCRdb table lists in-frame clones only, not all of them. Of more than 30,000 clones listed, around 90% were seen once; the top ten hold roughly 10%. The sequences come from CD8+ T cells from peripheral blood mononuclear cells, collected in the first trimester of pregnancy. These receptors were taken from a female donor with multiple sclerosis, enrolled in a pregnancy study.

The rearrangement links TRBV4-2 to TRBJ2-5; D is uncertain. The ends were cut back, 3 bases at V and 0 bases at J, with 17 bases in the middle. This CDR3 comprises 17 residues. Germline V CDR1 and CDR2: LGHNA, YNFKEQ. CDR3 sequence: CASSHPSSATNQETQYF. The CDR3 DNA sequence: TGTGCCAGCAGCCATCCGAGCTCGGCAACTAACCAAGAGACCCAGTACTTC.

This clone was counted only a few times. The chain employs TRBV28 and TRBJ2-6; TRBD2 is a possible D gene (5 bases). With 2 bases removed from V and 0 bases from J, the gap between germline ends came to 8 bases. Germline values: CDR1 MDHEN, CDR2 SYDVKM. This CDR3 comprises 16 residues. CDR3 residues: CASSLKEVSGANVLTF. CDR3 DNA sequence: TGTGCCAGCAGTTTAAAGGAGGTCTCTGGGGCCAACGTCCTGACTTTC.

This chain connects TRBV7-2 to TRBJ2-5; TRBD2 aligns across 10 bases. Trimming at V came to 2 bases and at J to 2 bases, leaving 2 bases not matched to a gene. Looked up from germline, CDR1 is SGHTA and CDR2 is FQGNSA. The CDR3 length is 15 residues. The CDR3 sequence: CASSLTSGEQETQYF. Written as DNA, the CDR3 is TGTGCCAGCAGCTTAACTAGCGGGGAACAAGAGACCCAGTACTTC.